This T cell receptor beta chain was captured by sequencing in a study of shared clonotypes between healthy human individuals. Notes on the study in general: The sampled material consisted only of blood, and tissue repertoires are likely to differ. Generally, estimated richness proved larger in naive subsets than it did in memory subsets.

Original data processing: ImmunoSEQ yielded junction-only sequences lacking quality scores, so filtering differed. Measured with immunoSEQ multiplex PCR; TCRdb has only the in-frame clones, and not every one. Clone size and V and J calls were adopted from that table, with D and trimming inferred from the DNA. The data hold about 2.2 million clones, with more than 85% observed a single time. The naive CD8 subset, CD45RO-negative cells positively selected for CCR7, excluded terminally differentiated effector memory CD45RA+ cells. Donors, healthy HIV-negative adults, lacked recent acute infections or vaccinations. Regarding this clone: The target antigen is unknown.

The CDR3 extends over 11 amino acids. This sequence joins TRBV21-1 and TRBJ1-1. TRBV21-1 is listed as a pseudogene. Sequencing was performed on naive CD8+ T cells from PBMCs. This receptor was identified in a man between 18 and 29 years old in good health. Some clones in this sample may be carry-over from other donors' samples. CDR3: CASSKEGPDLF. Written as DNA, the CDR3 is TGTGCCAGCAGCAAAGAGGGTCCAGACCTCTTT.